These 7 T cell receptor beta chains came from one sample sequenced in a study of blood T cells in healthy people across ages. Through a sample-barcoded 5' primer and a J-beta primer mix, a second PCR was run for about 6 to 11 cycles. TCRdb reprocessed the 5' RACE reads via MiXCR and lists one record per CDR3 protein. In the table there are around 970,000 distinct CDR3 sequences, roughly 51% of which are singletons. The sample comprised blood. These receptors originate from a woman aged 55-70 years in good health.

The rearrangement links TRBV14 to TRBJ2-5, with TRBD2 matching over 7 bases. V lost 8 bases and J lost 11; bases outside the gene matches: 14. The CDR3 is 13 amino acids. Per germline, CDR1 SGHDN and CDR2 FVKESK. The CDR3 nucleotides are TGTGCCAGCGGGGACTACCCGGACAATGAGCAGTACTTC. It specifies CASGDYPDNEQYF.

As for this clonotype: The conserved phenylalanine or tryptophan normally closing the CDR3 is absent here, so this likely arose from a read error. The chain carries TRBV6-1 and TRBJ2-7; the match to TRBD1 covers 11 bases. The CDR3 covers 16 residues. Germline assignment: CDR1 MNHNS and CDR2 SASEGT. Trimming at V came to 4 bases and at J to 4 bases, leaving 9 bases not matched to a gene. The CDR3 loop reads CASSGFPGQGGYEQYL. DNA for the CDR3: TGTGCCAGCAGTGGATTCCCGGGACAGGGGGGGTACGAGCAGTACCTC.

This clonotype occurred a few times. This sequence joins TRBV7-8 and TRBJ2-7; the match to TRBD2 covers 7 bases. The CDR3 runs 14 residues. Per the germline V gene, CDR1 is SGHVS and CDR2 is FQNEAQ. Losses at the gene ends were 5 bases for V and 5 bases for J; bases not matched to a gene: 9. CDR3 DNA: TGTGCCAGCAGCCAAAGGCGGGAGCGGGACGAGCAGTACTTC. Translating it yields CASSQRRERDEQYF.

The chain uses TRBV2 and TRBJ2-3; 8 nucleotides align to TRBD1. From germline, CDR1 is SNHLY and CDR2 FYNNEI. The CDR3 consists of 15 residues. The V segment lost 6 bases and the J segment 4 bases; nucleotides outside the gene matches: 9. This chain's CDR3 is CASRELDRAADTQYF. The CDR3 DNA follows: TGTGCCAGCAGGGAATTGGACAGGGCTGCAGATACGCAGTATTTT.

This chain connects TRBV7-8 to TRBJ2-4; 10 nucleotides align to TRBD1. The J call may be mistaken, given a closer DNA end match to TRBJ2-7. Germline V lookup: CDR1 SGHVS, CDR2 FQNEAQ. The CDR3 consists of 17 residues. The CDR3 DNA sequence: TGTGCCAGCAGCTTAGAGGGTGGGAGGACAGGGGGCTACGAGCAGTACTTC. It encodes CASSLEGGRTGGYEQYF.

The chain employs TRBV6-5 and TRBJ1-5, with a weak D call TRBD1 (5 bases). V shed 10 bases and J shed 1 base, with 20 bases lying between them. CDR3 length: 16 amino acids. Germline-derived CDR1 and CDR2 are MNHEY and SVGAGI. CDR3 loop: CATRARMRDSNQPQHF. The CDR3 DNA sequence: TGTGCCACCAGGGCGAGGATGCGGGACAGCAATCAGCCCCAGCATTTT.

The DNA of the CDR3 is TGCGCCAGCACCAATACGGGGCTCCTCTTCTACGAGCAGTACTTC. It yields the protein CASTNTGLLFYEQYF. The chain uses TRBV5-1 and TRBJ2-7; D may match TRBD1 or TRBD2 (5 bases each). This CDR3 contains 15 residues. Trimming stripped 6 bases from V and 3 bases from J, with 19 bases between. The V gene's germline CDR1 is SGHRS and CDR2 YFSETQ.